The 32 T cell receptor beta chains below were found in one sample sequenced in a study of a mutant IDH1 vaccine in newly diagnosed glioma. Libraries were prepared by immunoSEQ multiplex PCR; TCRdb keeps only in-frame clonotypes and omits some of them. The top ten hold 6.2% of the sample, which has 52,000 or so clones, over 70% seen once. The antigens these receptors bind are not known. Time point specified: week 23, last vaccination. A single vaccine dose contained 300 ug of mutant IDH1 20-mer peptide, and topical imiquimod was used with it. The sample consisted of PBMCs, taken from a glioma patient whose treatment included an IDH1 peptide vaccine. These TCRs come from a man aged 35-49 years with glioma.

V gene TRBV7-9 combines with J gene TRBJ2-2; a possible D gene is TRBD2 (5 bases). Germline V gene sequence: CDR1 SEHNR, CDR2 FQNEAQ (reference sequence). CDR3 length: 16 residues. Trimming left V 1 base short and J 2 bases short, with 11 bases between. The CDR3 loop reads CASSLDSGINTGELFF. In DNA form, the CDR3 reads TGTGCCAGCAGCTTAGATTCGGGGATTAACACCGGGGAGCTGTTTTTT.

This clone was counted only a few times. The chain combines TRBV2 with TRBJ2-7; 7 bases are shared with TRBD1. Germline V lookup: CDR1 SNHLY, CDR2 FYNNEI. CDR3 size: 12 residues. The junction had 6 bases not matched to a gene; V was cut back by 11 bases and J by 2 bases. CDR3 DNA: TGTGCCGGCCGGGACAGACCCTACGAGCAGTACTTC. Translation gives CAGRDRPYEQYF.

The V and J genes are TRBV5-6 and TRBJ1-2; D uncertain. CDR3 length: 14 residues. The ends were cut back, 3 bases at V and 4 bases at J, with 13 bases in the middle. Per the germline V gene, CDR1 is SGHDT and CDR2 is YYEEEE. CDR3 nucleotide sequence: TGTGCCAGCAGCTCCAACATCGGAACCTATGGCTACACCTTC. Translation: CASSSNIGTYGYTF.

The rearrangement uses TRBV25-1 and TRBJ2-7; D may be TRBD2 (5 bases). The V gene lost 4 bases and the J gene lost 1 base, with 8 bases spanning the gap. The length of the CDR3 is 13 residues. In germline, CDR1 is MGHDK, CDR2 SYGVNS. CDR3 loop: CASSAPGSYEQYF. The CDR3 region has the DNA TGTGCCAGCAGTGCGCCGGGGTCCTACGAGCAGTACTTC.

This chain's CDR3 is CAISEPSTGGKLFF. The CDR3 bases are TGTGCCATCAGTGAGCCCTCAACAGGGGGAAAACTGTTTTTT. The chain uses TRBV10-3 and TRBJ1-4; 8 nucleotides line up with TRBD1. Germline lookup yields CDR1 ENHRY and CDR2 SYGVKD. V lost 2 bases to trimming and J lost 10 bases; unmatched junction nucleotides: 6. This CDR3 contains 14 residues.

The chain joins TRBV6-1 to TRBJ1-1; no definite D call. Germline assignment: CDR1 MNHNS and CDR2 SASEGT. Trimming took 4 bases from V and 6 from J, leaving 12 bases between them. There are 13 residues in the CDR3. Written as DNA, the CDR3 is TGTGCCAGCAGTGCGCGCGGCCAGGCTGAAGCTTTCTTT. This encodes CASSARGQAEAFF.

This clone is labeled as medium-sized. The V and J genes are TRBV5-1 and TRBJ2-7; 7 bases map to TRBD1. CDR3 size: 14 residues. CDR1 is SGHRS and CDR2 is YFSETQ in the germline V gene. V shed 0 bases and J 5 bases; nucleotides not matched to a gene: 5. The CDR3 nucleotides read TGCGCCAGCAGCTTGGGCCTTACAGGGGACGAGCAGTACTTC. Residues: CASSLGLTGDEQYF.

The chain joins TRBV13 to TRBJ2-3, with no clear D. Germline V gene data show CDR1 as PRHDT and CDR2 as FYEKMQ (reference sequence). The CDR3 has 15 residues. Deletions cut 3 bases from V and 2 bases from J, with 12 bases between. The CDR3 DNA reads TGTGCCAGCAGCTTCGGGTTAACATACACAGATACGCAGTATTTT. Its translation: CASSFGLTYTDTQYF.

In nucleotides, the CDR3 is TGTGCCAGCAGCTTTTTCGGGCAGACGTATGGCTACACCTTC. Protein sequence: CASSFFGQTYGYTF. The chain carries TRBV7-9 and TRBJ1-2; D gene unclear. The V end lost 3 bases, the J end lost 5 bases, and 13 bases lay between the germline ends. This CDR3 region has 14 residues. Germline V gene data show CDR1 as SEHNR and CDR2 as FQNEAQ (reference sequence).

The chain employs TRBV7-2 and TRBJ2-7, with TRBD2 matching 10 bases. With 5 bases clipped from V and 6 bases from J, the junction kept 13 bases outside the gene matches. Germline CDR1 SGHTA, CDR2 FQGNSA. This CDR3 has 16 residues. The CDR3 DNA reads TGTGCCAGCAGCCTCACGGCGGGCTTAGCGGGGGGCGAGCAGTACTTC. Translated, it gives CASSLTAGLAGGEQYF.

The chain links TRBV6-5 to TRBJ1-2; D ambiguous. The V gene lost 0 bases and the J gene lost 4 bases, with 12 bases spanning the gap. Germline V CDR1 and CDR2: MNHEY, SVGAGI. The CDR3 is 15 amino acids. The CDR3 loop is CASSYSGRRTYGYTF. CDR3 coding DNA: TGTGCCAGCAGTTACTCGGGCAGGAGGACCTATGGCTACACCTTC.

The chain carries TRBV27 and TRBJ1-2; a possible D gene is TRBD1 (6 bases). The CDR3 loop spans 19 amino acids. V was shortened by 4 bases and J by 4 bases, with 28 bases between the two germline ends. Per the germline V gene, CDR1 is MNHEY and CDR2 is SMNVEV (reference sequence). The CDR3: CASSSPPGGLLVAIYGYTF. The DNA of the CDR3 is TGTGCCAGCAGTTCTCCCCCCGGGGGGCTGCTGGTCGCGATCTATGGCTACACCTTC.

The chain combines TRBV5-4 with TRBJ1-2; 8 positions match TRBD1. CDR1 and CDR2 from the germline V gene are SGHNT and YYREEE (reference sequence). This CDR3 contains 17 residues. Unmatched junction bases numbered 14, after V lost 1 base and J lost 6 bases. CDR3: CASSLWGWGQETDGYTF. CDR3 in DNA: TGTGCCAGCAGCTTGTGGGGGTGGGGACAGGAAACGGATGGCTACACCTTC.

A note on this clone: This could be a read error, since a much larger clone is one nucleotide away. This sequence joins TRBV7-6 and TRBJ1-2; 7 bases map to TRBD1. The junction had 2 bases not matched to a gene; V was cut back by 4 bases and J by 3 bases. Germline V gives CDR1 SGHVS, CDR2 FNYEAQ. The CDR3 length is 13 residues. CDR3 DNA sequence: TGTGCCAGCAGCTCGGGACAGCACTATGGCTACACCTTC. It translates to CASSSGQHYGYTF.

The chain uses TRBV7-9 and TRBJ1-4, with D unclear. The CDR3 totals 14 residues. Per the germline V gene, CDR1 is SEHNR and CDR2 is FQNEAQ (reference sequence). V was trimmed by 2 bases and J by 8 bases, leaving 12 bases between them. The CDR3 DNA is TGTGCCAGCAGCTTACAGACAACCAGGGAAAAACTGTTTTTT. Translating gives CASSLQTTREKLFF.

V usage is TRBV5-6 and J usage is TRBJ1-1, with a weak D call TRBD1 (5 bases). Germline V CDR1 and CDR2: SGHDT, YYEEEE. The germline V and J ends were trimmed by 4 bases and 4 bases, with 14 bases remaining between them. The CDR3 spans 14 residues. For the CDR3, the DNA is TGTGCCAGCAGCGTCATGCAGGGTTTCACTGAAGCTTTCTTT. This gives the protein CASSVMQGFTEAFF.

This clone was picked up a small number of times. The J gene is TRBJ1-2, the V gene TRBV6-1; TRBD1 aligns across 9 bases. Germline V gives CDR1 MNHNS, CDR2 SASEGT. Unmatched junction bases numbered 2, after V lost 3 bases and J lost 6 bases. The CDR3 runs 13 residues. CDR3 DNA sequence: TGTGCCAGCAGTGATCGGGACAGGGATGGCTACACCTTC. Protein: CASSDRDRDGYTF.

The chain couples TRBV6-4 to TRBJ2-3; D unresolved. CDR1 is MRHNA and CDR2 is SNTAGT in the germline V gene. This CDR3 spans 13 amino acids. The V and J ends lost 3 bases and 1 base respectively, with 5 bases between them. CDR3 protein: CASSEGGTDTQYF. CDR3 coding DNA: TGTGCCAGCAGTGAGGGCGGCACAGATACGCAGTATTTT.

V gene TRBV13 combines with J gene TRBJ2-7; weak D call: TRBD2 (6 bases). Germline V CDR1 and CDR2: PRHDT, FYEKMQ (reference sequence). Between the trimmed V and J ends, which lost 3 bases and 5 bases, there was a span of 17 bases. The CDR3 length is 15 residues. For the CDR3, the DNA is TGTGCCAGCAGCTTCCTTAGCGGAAACCTAAACGAGCAGTACTTC. It specifies CASSFLSGNLNEQYF.

The CDR3 is CASSLISGTQYF. The CDR3, as DNA: TGTGCCAGCAGCTTAATCTCGGGGACCCAGTACTTC. The V gene is TRBV5-4, the J gene TRBJ2-5, with no clear D. Germline CDR1 and CDR2: SGHNT and YYREEE (reference sequence). There are 12 residues in the CDR3. With 2 bases removed from V and 7 bases from J, the gap between germline ends came to 9 bases.

This chain uses TRBV6-1 with TRBJ2-3, with D perhaps matching TRBD2 (7 bases). Germline values: CDR1 MNHNS, CDR2 SASEGT. V was trimmed by 4 bases and J by 5 bases, leaving 19 bases between them. The CDR3 totals 16 residues. The CDR3 loop reads CASSGGGAGHVDTQYF. The DNA of the CDR3 is TGTGCCAGCAGTGGGGGGGGCGCGGGGCATGTAGATACGCAGTATTTT.

V usage is TRBV2 and J usage is TRBJ1-2, with D possibly TRBD1 on 5 matching bases. Trimming took 6 bases from V and 0 from J, leaving 11 bases between them. The CDR3 has 14 residues. In germline, CDR1 is SNHLY, CDR2 FYNNEI. In nucleotides, the CDR3 is TGTGCCAGCAGACGGGGGTTAGCTAACTATGGCTACACCTTC. It specifies CASRRGLANYGYTF.

The J gene is TRBJ2-1, the V gene TRBV5-1, with unresolved D. V was trimmed by 0 bases and J by 0 bases, leaving 10 bases between them. In germline, CDR1 is SGHRS, CDR2 YFSETQ. The CDR3 runs to 16 residues. In DNA form, the CDR3 reads TGCGCCAGCAGCTTGGTGCAGCACAGCTCCTACAATGAGCAGTTCTTC. It codes for CASSLVQHSSYNEQFF.

The chain is built from TRBV27 and TRBJ1-2; TRBD1 aligns across 7 bases. Germline CDR1 reads MNHEY; CDR2 reads SMNVEV (reference sequence). The CDR3 consists of 13 residues. V was clipped by 5 bases and J by 0 bases; unmatched bases: 0. Written as DNA, the CDR3 is TGTGCCAGCAGTGGGACAGCTAACTATGGCTACACCTTC. Translated: CASSGTANYGYTF.

The V call is TRBV5-1, the J call TRBJ2-2, with a possible D match to TRBD1 (6 bases). Germline CDR1 and CDR2: SGHRS and YFSETQ. There are 15 residues in the CDR3. V shed 6 bases and J shed 5 bases, with 17 bases lying between them. CDR3 coding DNA: TGCGCCAGCACAGAGATTTCAGGGGAAACCGGGGAGCTGTTTTTT. Its translation is CASTEISGETGELFF.

The chain has TRBV10-1 and TRBJ2-7; maybe TRBD1 (6 bases). Looked up from germline, CDR1 is WNHNN and CDR2 is SYGVQD (reference sequence). The ends were cut back, 1 base at V and 0 bases at J, with 10 bases in the middle. CDR3 length: 15 amino acids. In DNA, the CDR3 is TGCGCCAGCAGTGAGTATAGGGGGAGCTCCTACGAGCAGTACTTC. It encodes CASSEYRGSSYEQYF.

This chain links TRBV7-9 with TRBJ1-5; D not certain. With 5 bases removed from V and 2 bases from J, the gap between germline ends came to 13 bases. This CDR3 is 15 amino acids long. Germline-derived CDR1 and CDR2 are SEHNR and FQNEAQ (reference sequence). The CDR3 DNA is TGTGCCAGCAGCACGGGGAGCTGGGGCAATCAGCCCCAGCATTTT. Protein product: CASSTGSWGNQPQHF.

The rearrangement uses TRBV19 and TRBJ1-4, with 7 nucleotides matching TRBD1. There are 13 residues in the CDR3. J was trimmed by 7 bases and V by 7 bases; bases with no gene match: 6. In germline, CDR1 is LNHDA, CDR2 SQIVND (reference sequence). DNA for the CDR3: TGTGCCAGTACAGGGGGAATAGGTGAAAAACTGTTTTTT. Translated, it gives CASTGGIGEKLFF.

V gene TRBV27 combines with J gene TRBJ2-7; no firm D call. CDR3 length: 13 amino acids. Trimming shortened V by 3 bases and J by 2 bases, and 8 bases separated the two germline ends. Looked up from germline, CDR1 is MNHEY and CDR2 is SMNVEV (reference sequence). As DNA, the CDR3 is TGTGCCAGCAGTTTTGGGTCCACCTACGAGCAGTACTTC. It translates to CASSFGSTYEQYF.

Only one count was recorded for this clone. The V call is TRBV29-1, the J call TRBJ1-2; possibly TRBD1 for D (5 bases). The germline V and J ends were trimmed by 8 bases and 4 bases, with 14 bases remaining between them. CDR1 and CDR2 from the germline V gene are SQVTM and ANQGSEA. The CDR3 contains 12 residues. The CDR3 is CSFAGTGYGYTF. The CDR3 DNA is TGCAGCTTCGCAGGGACGGGCTATGGCTACACCTTC.

The J gene is TRBJ1-1, the V gene TRBV27, with 7 bases fitting TRBD1. CDR1 and CDR2 from the germline V gene are MNHEY and SMNVEV (reference sequence). V was clipped by 5 bases and J by 11 bases; unmatched bases: 23. The CDR3 is 17 amino acids. CDR3 sequence reads: CASSPQPETGAPLWAFF. The CDR3 DNA reads TGTGCCAGCAGTCCACAACCCGAAACAGGGGCCCCCCTGTGGGCTTTCTTT.

This clone was detected a few times. The chain uses TRBV4-1 and TRBJ2-2; D possibly matches TRBD1 or TRBD2 (5 bases each). V lost 1 base to trimming and J lost 3 bases, with 9 bases between them. The germline gives CDR1 MGHRA, CDR2 YSYEKL. This CDR3 spans 15 amino acids. CDR3 residues: CASSQVEGYTGELFF. CDR3 bases: TGCGCCAGCAGCCAAGTTGAGGGGTACACCGGGGAGCTGTTTTTT.